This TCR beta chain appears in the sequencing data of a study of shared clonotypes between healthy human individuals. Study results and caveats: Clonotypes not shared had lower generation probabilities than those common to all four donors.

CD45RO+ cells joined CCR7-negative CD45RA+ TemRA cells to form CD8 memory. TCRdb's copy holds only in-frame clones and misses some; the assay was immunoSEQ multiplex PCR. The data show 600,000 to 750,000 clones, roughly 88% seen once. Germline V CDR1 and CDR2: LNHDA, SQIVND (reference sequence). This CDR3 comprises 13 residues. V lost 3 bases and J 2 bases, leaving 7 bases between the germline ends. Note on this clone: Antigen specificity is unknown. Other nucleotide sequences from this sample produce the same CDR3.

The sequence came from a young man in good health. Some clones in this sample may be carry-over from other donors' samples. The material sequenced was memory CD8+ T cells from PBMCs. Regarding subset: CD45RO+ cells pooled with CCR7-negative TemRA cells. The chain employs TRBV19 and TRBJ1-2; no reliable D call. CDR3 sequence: CASSIGRNYGYTF. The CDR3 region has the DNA TGTGCCAGTAGTATTGGTAGAAACTATGGCTACACCTTC.